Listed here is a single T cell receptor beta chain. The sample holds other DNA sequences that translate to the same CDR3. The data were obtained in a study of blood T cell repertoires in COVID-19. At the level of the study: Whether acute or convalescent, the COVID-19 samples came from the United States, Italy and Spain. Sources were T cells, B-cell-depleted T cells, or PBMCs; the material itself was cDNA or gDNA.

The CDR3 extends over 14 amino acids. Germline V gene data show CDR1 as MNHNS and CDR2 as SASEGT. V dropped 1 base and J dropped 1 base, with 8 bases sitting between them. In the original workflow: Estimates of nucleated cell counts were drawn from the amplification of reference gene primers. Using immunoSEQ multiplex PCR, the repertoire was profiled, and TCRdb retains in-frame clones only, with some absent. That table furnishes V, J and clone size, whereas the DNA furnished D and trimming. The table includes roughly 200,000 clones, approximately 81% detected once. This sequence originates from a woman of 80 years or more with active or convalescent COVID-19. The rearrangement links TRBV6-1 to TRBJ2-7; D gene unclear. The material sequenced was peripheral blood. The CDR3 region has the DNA TGTGCCAGCAGTGAAGGGGCCGGATCCTACGAGCAGTACTTC. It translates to CASSEGAGSYEQYF.